This T cell receptor beta chain appears in the sequencing data of a study of blood T cells in healthy people across ages. The sample holds a few counts of this clonotype. Then a second PCR, running about 6 to 12 cycles, was carried out with a sample-barcoded 5' primer and a J-beta primer mix. MiXCR was run by TCRdb on the 5' RACE reads, yielding one entry per CDR3 protein. Of fewer than 800,000 distinct CDR3 sequences listed, 20% to 25% are singletons. The V end was cut by 0 bases, the J end by 6 bases, with 9 bases between. Germline V gene lookup returns CDR1 MNHEY and CDR2 SMNVEV (reference sequence). There are 13 residues in the CDR3. This sample was also put to use in a study of T cells of mothers and their children. From that paper: The people who donated were a few healthy Caucasian mothers and their six children. All RNA that had been extracted was used for cDNA synthesis at approximately 1.4 ug per 15 ul. Overlap in related mother-child pairs always slightly exceeded unrelated pairs, never significantly. No persistent microchimeric T cell clones were detected at 95 to 100 clones per million clonotypes sensitivity.

The clonotype comes from a boy between 10 and 17 years old in good health. The sample taken for sequencing was blood. This chain joins TRBV27 and TRBJ2-7; D is possibly TRBD2 (5 bases). As DNA, the CDR3 is TGTGCCAGCAGTTTATCGAGGGTAGGCGAGCAGTACTTC. It translates to CASSLSRVGEQYF.